This is a list of T cell receptor beta chains from one sample in a study of metastatic and nonmetastatic thyroid tumors. TCRdb re-called clones from the PCR reads using MiXCR. The sample carries about 12,000 clones, over 20% recorded once. The sequenced sample consisted of adjacent normal tissue. These receptors all stem from a female donor with papillary thyroid cancer or a benign thyroid nodule (not recorded which). Some clones in this sample may be carry-over from other donors' samples. Both conserved end residues are part of each CDR3. A D gene is named only where the DNA matches it firmly. Clone size, where shown, is once, few, many, or a class for clones that have expanded.

V gene	J gene	D gene	clone size	CDR3 protein	CDR3 DNA
TRBV6-1	TRBJ2-3	NA	medium-sized	CASSVGAGGTDTQYF	TGTGCCAGCAGCGTTGGGGCAGGGGGCACAGATACGCAGTATTTT
TRBV6-2/TRBV6-3	TRBJ1-1	NA	medium-sized	CASRRQWNTEAFF	TGTGCCAGCAGAAGACAGTGGAACACTGAAGCTTTCTTT
TRBV27	TRBJ2-7	NA	few	CASSPFSTDLGEQYF	TGTGCCAGCAGTCCCTTCTCGACGGACCTAGGCGAGCAGTACTTC
TRBV11-2	TRBJ1-1	NA	many	CASSLETRQKAFF	TGTGCCAGCAGCTTAGAGACCCGACAGAAAGCTTTCTTT
TRBV3-1	TRBJ1-4	NA	many	CASSQNDQYEKLFF	TGTGCCAGCAGCCAAAATGATCAGTACGAAAAACTGTTTTTT
TRBV6-1	TRBJ2-3	NA	medium-sized	CASSPGSTGTQYF	TGTGCCAGCAGCCCTGGTAGCACAGGTACGCAGTATTTT
TRBV5-4	TRBJ1-6	NA	NA	CASSSGRTYNSPLHF	TGTGCCAGCAGCTCCGGACGGACCTATAATTCACCCCTCCACTTT
TRBV19	TRBJ2-7	TRBD2	NA	CASSIAAGGTKVKQYF	TGTGCCAGTAGTATCGCAGCGGGGGGGACCAAAGTAAAGCAGTACTTC
TRBV4-3	TRBJ1-1	NA	NA	CASSHGLHTEAFF	TGCGCCAGCAGCCATGGTCTACACACTGAAGCTTTCTTT
TRBV5-1	TRBJ1-1	NA	NA	CASGGPENTEAFF	TGCGCCAGCGGGGGACCCGAGAACACTGAAGCTTTCTTT
TRBV28	TRBJ1-1	NA	NA	CATVPCRLNTEAFF	TGTGCCACCGTCCCGTGTAGACTCAACACTGAAGCTTTCTTT
TRBV7-2	TRBJ2-3	TRBD2	NA	CASSFLAGADTQYF	TGTGCCAGCAGCTTTCTAGCGGGGGCAGATACGCAGTATTTT
TRBV6-1	TRBJ2-2	TRBD2	few	CASTTSGAMAGELFF	TGTGCCAGCACAACTAGCGGCGCCATGGCCGGGGAGCTGTTTTTT
TRBV29-1	TRBJ1-2	NA	NA	CSVEVEFLYGYTF	TGCAGCGTTGAGGTCGAGTTCCTCTATGGCTACACCTTC
TRBV5-1	TRBJ2-1	TRBD2	NA	CASSAKPGLSGELKEQFF	TGCGCCAGCAGCGCGAAGCCGGGACTATCTGGGGAATTGAAAGAGCAGTTCTTC
TRBV18	TRBJ1-5	NA	many	CASSEHSNQPQHF	TGTGCCAGCTCTGAACATAGCAATCAGCCCCAGCATTTT
TRBV10-3	TRBJ1-5	NA	NA	CASSDDGGWAQHF	TGTGCCAGCAGTGACGATGGGGGTTGGGCCCAGCATTTT
TRBV10-1	TRBJ2-3	TRBD2	many	CASSTSGADTQYF	TGCGCCAGCAGTACTAGCGGGGCAGATACGCAGTATTTT
TRBV5-5	TRBJ1-2	TRBD1	many	CASSAAGTGIYGYTF	TGTGCCAGCAGCGCCGCCGGGACAGGGATCTATGGCTACACCTTC
TRBV6-1	TRBJ2-3	NA	medium-sized	CASSTAQATDTQYF	TGTGCCAGCAGTACAGCCCAGGCGACAGATACGCAGTATTTT
TRBV6-5	TRBJ2-1	TRBD2	NA	CASSYAGTRNNEQFF	TGTGCCAGCAGTTACGCCGGGACTAGGAACAATGAGCAGTTCTTC
TRBV9	TRBJ1-2	NA	NA	CAISVDVQGFYSGYTF	TGTGCCATCAGCGTAGATGTACAGGGTTTTTATTCTGGCTACACCTTC
TRBV4-1	TRBJ2-7	NA	many	CASSQDPSLVNYEQYF	TGCGCCAGCAGCCAAGACCCCAGCCTAGTTAACTACGAGCAGTACTTC
TRBV6-2/TRBV6-3	TRBJ2-3	TRBD2	NA	CASRPGLAGGGTDTQYF	TGTGCCAGCAGGCCGGGACTAGCGGGAGGAGGGACAGATACGCAGTATTTT
TRBV27	TRBJ1-2	NA	medium-sized	CASSLKGGNYGYTF	TGTGCCAGCAGTTTAAAGGGCGGTAACTATGGCTACACCTTC
TRBV20-1	TRBJ1-1	NA	NA	CSAITRVAVTEAFF	TGCAGTGCTATTACTAGGGTGGCGGTCACTGAAGCTTTCTTT
TRBV6-1	TRBJ2-7	TRBD2	few	CASRERDWDEQYF	TGTGCCAGCAGGGAGCGGGACTGGGACGAGCAGTACTTC